This T cell receptor beta chain was identified during a study of identical twins. Findings and caveats of the study: Models came in too low on out-of-frame TCR alpha sharing in monozygotic twins. Within cord blood, abundant beta clonotypes carried fewer insertions, but memory repertoires showed no such trend.

Each CDR3 protein is one row after TCRdb ran MiXCR on the 5' RACE reads. The data contain around 960,000 distinct CDR3 sequences, around 12% of them singletons. In this sample, this clonotype turned up a few times. Its target is unknown. There are 18 residues in the CDR3. CDR1 and CDR2 (germline): SGHAT, FQDESV (reference sequence). The V segment lost 4 bases and the J segment 3 bases; nucleotides outside the gene matches: 13. A further study also used this sample, focusing on yellow fever vaccine responses in identical twins. This second study notes: Twins' vaccine T cell responses reportedly seemed partly convergent and partly personalized.

V gene TRBV11-1 combines with J gene TRBJ2-1, with TRBD2 matching 9 bases. The TCR was taken from a woman aged 18-30 years in good health. Sample: PBMCs. This CDR3 reads CASSSEDSGLANYNEQFF. In DNA, the CDR3 is TGTGCCAGCAGCTCGGAAGACTCGGGACTAGCAAACTACAATGAGCAGTTCTTC.